This TCR beta chain appears in the sequencing data of a study of shared clonotypes between healthy human individuals. J was trimmed by 2 bases and V by 1 base; bases with no gene match: 0. The CDR3 covers 14 residues. Germline CDR1 and CDR2: SEHNR and FQNEAQ (reference sequence). Naive CD8 isolation took CD45RO-negative cells positively selected for CCR7 and excluded terminally differentiated effector memory CD45RA+ cells. Concerning this clone: Its antigen is currently unknown.

Notes on the study in general: It was anticipated that sequencing depth would influence how many clonotypes donors shared. Generation of non-shared clonotypes was less probable than generation of clonotypes shared by all four donors.

The sorted-subset replicate PCRs were given around 200 ng DNA, which is approximately 30,000 T cell genomes. Assay used: immunoSEQ multiplex PCR; TCRdb lists only in-frame clones, some missing. The table has 2 million or so clones, about 95% seen once. The sequence was collected from a man in his late teens or twenties in good health. The sequencing sample was made of naive CD8+ T cells sorted from blood. The genes are TRBV7-9 and TRBJ2-7; 9 positions agree with TRBD2. CDR3 coding DNA: TGTGCCAGCAGCTTAGTAGCGGGGGCCTACGAGCAGTACTTC. Translating gives CASSLVAGAYEQYF.